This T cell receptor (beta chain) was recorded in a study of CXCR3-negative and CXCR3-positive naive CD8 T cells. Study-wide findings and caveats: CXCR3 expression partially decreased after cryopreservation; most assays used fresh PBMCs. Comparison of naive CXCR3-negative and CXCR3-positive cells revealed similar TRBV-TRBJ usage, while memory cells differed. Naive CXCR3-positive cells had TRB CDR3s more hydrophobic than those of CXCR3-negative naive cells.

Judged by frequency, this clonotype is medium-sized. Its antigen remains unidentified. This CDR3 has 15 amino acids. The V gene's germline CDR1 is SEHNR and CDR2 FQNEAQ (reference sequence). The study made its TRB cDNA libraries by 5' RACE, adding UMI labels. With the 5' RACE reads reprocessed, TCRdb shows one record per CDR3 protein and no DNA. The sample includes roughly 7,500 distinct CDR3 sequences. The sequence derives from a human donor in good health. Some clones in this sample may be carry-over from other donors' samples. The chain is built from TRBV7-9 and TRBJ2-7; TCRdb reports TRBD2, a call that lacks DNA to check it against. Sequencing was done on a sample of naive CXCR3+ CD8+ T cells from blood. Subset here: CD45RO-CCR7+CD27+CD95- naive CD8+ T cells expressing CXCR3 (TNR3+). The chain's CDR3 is CASSLAASGNYEQYF.